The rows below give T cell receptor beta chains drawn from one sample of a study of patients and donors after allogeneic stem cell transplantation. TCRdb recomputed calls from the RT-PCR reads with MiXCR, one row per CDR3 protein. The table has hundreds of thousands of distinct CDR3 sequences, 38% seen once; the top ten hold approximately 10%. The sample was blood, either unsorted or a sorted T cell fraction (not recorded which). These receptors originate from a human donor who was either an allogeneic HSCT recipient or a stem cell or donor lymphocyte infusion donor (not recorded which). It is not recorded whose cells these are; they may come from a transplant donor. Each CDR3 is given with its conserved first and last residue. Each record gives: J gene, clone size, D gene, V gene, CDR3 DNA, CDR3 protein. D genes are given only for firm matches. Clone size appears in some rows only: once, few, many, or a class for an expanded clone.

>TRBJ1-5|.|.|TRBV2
TGTGCCAGCAGTTTTGGACAGAAGTTTCAGCCCCAGCATTTT
CASSFGQKFQPQHF
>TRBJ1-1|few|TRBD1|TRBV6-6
TGTGCCAGCATAAGTAGGGACAGGGAGACTGAAGCTTTCTTT
CASISRDRETEAFF
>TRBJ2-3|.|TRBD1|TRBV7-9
TGTGCCAGCAGCGGGAAGGAGACAGGGGTCACAGATACGCAGTATTTT
CASSGKETGVTDTQYF
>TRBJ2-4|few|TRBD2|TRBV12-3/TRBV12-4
TGTGCCAGCAGTTTGTCTAGCGGGGGGTTAAGTAGCATTCAGTACTTC
CASSLSSGGLSSIQYF
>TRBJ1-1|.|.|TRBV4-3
TGCGCCAGCAGCCAATGGTTGCGGTCTAACACTGAAGCTTTCTTT
CASSQWLRSNTEAFF
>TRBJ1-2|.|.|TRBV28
TGTGCCAGCAGTTTAGAAGGGACCCTCGTAAGCTACACCTTC
CASSLEGTLVSYTF
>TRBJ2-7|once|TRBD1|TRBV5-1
TGCGCCAGCAGCTTGGATAGGGGGCGGTACGAGCAGTACTTC
CASSLDRGRYEQYF
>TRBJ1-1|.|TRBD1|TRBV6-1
TGTGCCAGCACCCCACCGGGACAGGGCGGGAACACTGAAGCTTTCTTT
CASTPPGQGGNTEAFF
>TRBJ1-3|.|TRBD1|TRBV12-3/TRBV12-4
TGTGCCAGCAGTTTAAAGGGACAGGGTGGAAACACCATATATTTT
CASSLKGQGGNTIYF
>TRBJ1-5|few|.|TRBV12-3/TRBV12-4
TGTGCCAGCAGCCCCCTCCGGGCAGGGAAGATGGTGACCCAGCATTTT
CASSPLRAGKMVTQHF
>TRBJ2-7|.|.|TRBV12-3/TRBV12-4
TGTGCCAGCAGTTTAGCGTGGTCCCCCTACGAGCAGTACTTC
CASSLAWSPYEQYF
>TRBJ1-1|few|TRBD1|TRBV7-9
TGTGCCAGCAGCTCATGGGACAGCGAAGCTTTCTTT
CASSSWDSEAFF
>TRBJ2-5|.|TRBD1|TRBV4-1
TGCGCCAGCAGCCAATTGGACAGGTTAGAGACCCAGTACTTC
CASSQLDRLETQYF
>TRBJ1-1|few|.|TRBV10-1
TGCGCCAGCAGAAGGGCTAGGAACACTGAAGCTTTCTTT
CASRRARNTEAFF
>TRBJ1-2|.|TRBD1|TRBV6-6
TGTGCCAGCAGAGGACAGGGGCCGGGCTATGGCTACACCTTC
CASRGQGPGYGYTF
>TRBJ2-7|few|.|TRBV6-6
TGTGCCAGCAGTTACAGGGACAAGTACGAGCAGTACTTC
CASSYRDKYEQYF
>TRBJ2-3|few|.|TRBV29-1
TGCAGCGTTGACGCCCGGGACATGAGCACAGATACGCAGTATTTT
CSVDARDMSTDTQYF
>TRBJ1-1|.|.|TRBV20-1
TGCAGTGCTAGAGATAGCCCCCTTTGGGAGAACACTGAAGCTTTCTTT
CSARDSPLWENTEAFF
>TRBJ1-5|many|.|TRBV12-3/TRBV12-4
TGTGCCAGCAGTTTACAGGGAAGCAATCAGCCCCAGCATTTT
CASSLQGSNQPQHF
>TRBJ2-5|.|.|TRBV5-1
TGCGCCAGCAGCTTCCGGGACGGAAGTTCAGAGACCCAGTACTTC
CASSFRDGSSETQYF
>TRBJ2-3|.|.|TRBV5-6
TGTGCCAGCAGCAACCGGAAGGCTGTATTCACAGATACGCAGTATTTT
CASSNRKAVFTDTQYF
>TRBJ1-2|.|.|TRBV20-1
TGCAGTGCCTTGTCGGCCAGGGACTATGGCTACACCTTC
CSALSARDYGYTF
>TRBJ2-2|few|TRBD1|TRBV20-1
TGCAGTGCTAGAGTACAGGGGACGAACACCGGGGAGCTGTTTTTT
CSARVQGTNTGELFF
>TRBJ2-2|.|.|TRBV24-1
TGTGCCACCGGTGATTCCGGATCGGGCGGAGTTTACGGGGAGCTGTTTTTT
CATGDSGSGGVYGELFF
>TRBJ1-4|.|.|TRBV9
TGTGCCACCGGGGTAGGAGCCGACACCGCAACTAATGAAAAACTGTTTTTT
CATGVGADTATNEKLFF
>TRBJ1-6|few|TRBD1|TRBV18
TGTGCCAGCTCACCGCGGGGACAGGATTATAATTCACCCCTCCACTTT
CASSPRGQDYNSPLHF
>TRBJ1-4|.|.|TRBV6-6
TGTGCCAGCAGTTATATGCAAGCAACTAATGAAAAACTGTTTTTT
CASSYMQATNEKLFF
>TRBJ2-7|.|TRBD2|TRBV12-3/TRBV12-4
TGTGCCAGCAGTTTGGCTGTCGGGAGGGGGCAGTACTTC
CASSLAVGRGQYF
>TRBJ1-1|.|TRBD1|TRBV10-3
TGTGCCATCAGTTCACGATCGGGACAGAGTAACACTGAAGCTTTCTTT
CAISSRSGQSNTEAFF
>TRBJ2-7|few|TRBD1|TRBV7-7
TGTGCCAGCAGCGCTGGACAGGGATCCTACGAGCAGTACTTC
CASSAGQGSYEQYF
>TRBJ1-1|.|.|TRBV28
TGTGCCAGCAGTTTGGTCTTAAGAGACCGAGACATGAACACTGAAGCTTTCTTT
CASSLVLRDRDMNTEAFF
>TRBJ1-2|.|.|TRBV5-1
TGCGCCAGCAGCCCGGGCCCCAGTGATGGCTATGGCTACACCTTC
CASSPGPSDGYGYTF
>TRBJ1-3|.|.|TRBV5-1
TGCGCCAGCAGCTTGAGGAGTGACAGCGAGGACTCTGGAAACACCATATATTTT
CASSLRSDSEDSGNTIYF
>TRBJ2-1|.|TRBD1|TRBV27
TGTGCCAGCACCCTAGGGACAGGGGCCTACAATGAGCAGTTCTTC
CASTLGTGAYNEQFF